This T cell receptor (beta chain) was recovered during a study of naive and memory T cell subsets. The V end was cut by 1 base, the J end by 6 bases, with 15 bases between. CDR1 LGHNA and CDR2 YSLEER come from the germline V gene. CDR3 length: 15 residues. The library had UMIs added by 3' ligation of an oligonucleotide to TCR cDNA. Adult healthy volunteers gave 2.5 ml peripheral blood for whole-blood RNA. Reverse transcription used DNase-treated unsorted total RNA, aiming for roughly 1 to 1,100 ng. Amplification of ligated cDNA took four PCR rounds with SP2 and nested alpha and beta constant primers. Blood and skin TCR RNA was reverse transcribed with alpha and beta constant primers. A single record per CDR3 protein comes from TCRdb applying MiXCR to the 5' RACE reads. The repertoire has more than 45,000 distinct CDR3 sequences, approximately 4.5% of them found once; the top ten carry 0.75% to 0.9%.

In this sample, this clonotype turned up many times. The chain joins TRBV4-3 to TRBJ1-1, with a possible D match to TRBD1 (5 bases). The sequence derives from a female donor in good health. The CDR3 DNA is TGCGCCAGCAGCCAAGTAATTTGGGGGAAGGCTGAAGCTTTCTTT. This translates into CASSQVIWGKAEAFF.